This T cell receptor beta chain was sequenced for a study of blood T cell repertoires in COVID-19. Using immunoSEQ multiplex PCR, the repertoire was profiled, and TCRdb retains in-frame clones only, with some absent. The data contain about 46,000 clones, 86% of them singletons. V shed 0 bases and J 2 bases; nucleotides not matched to a gene: 5. The CDR3 sequence is 16 residues long. Per the germline V gene, CDR1 is MNHEY and CDR2 is SVGAGI. Recruitment covered about 25 US areas and drew participants whose ages spanned about 18 to 100 years. The sequenced sample consisted of PBMCs or T cells enriched from blood (not recorded which). This chain uses TRBV6-5 with TRBJ2-3; TRBD2 aligns across 7 bases. This receptor was obtained from a woman aged 45-60 years who had recovered from COVID-19. The CDR3 reads CASSYSGTTTTDTQYF. The CDR3 DNA sequence: TGTGCCAGCAGTTACTCGGGGACTACAACCACAGATACGCAGTATTTT.